This is a list of T cell receptor beta chains from one sample in a study of cytomegalovirus exposure and HLA in healthy donors. Here immunoSEQ multiplex PCR was the method, and the copy in TCRdb shows in-frame clones only, minus some. In the table there are around 160,000 clones, just under 75% of which are singletons. Sequenced: PBMCs. The receptors come from a young woman in good health and CMV-seronegative. The CDR3 runs from the conserved cysteine through the conserved F or W. Fields, in order: clone size, V gene, D gene, J gene, CDR3 protein, CDR3 DNA. D genes are given only for firm matches. Clone size is shown for a subset of rows, as once, few, many or a class of expanded clone.

clone size: NA; V gene: TRBV2; D gene: NA; J gene: TRBJ1-2; CDR3 protein: CASSEYRTTAINYGYTF; CDR3 DNA: TGCGCCAGCAGTGAATACCGGACGACAGCTATAAACTATGGCTACACCTTC
clone size: NA; V gene: TRBV11-2; D gene: TRBD1; J gene: TRBJ1-1; CDR3 protein: CASSSLDREYGAEAFF; CDR3 DNA: TGTGCCAGCAGCTCTCTTGACAGGGAGTATGGCGCTGAAGCTTTCTTT
clone size: NA; V gene: TRBV7-9; D gene: TRBD2; J gene: TRBJ2-3; CDR3 protein: CASSSGTSGRTDTQYF; CDR3 DNA: TGTGCCAGCAGCTCTGGGACTAGCGGGAGAACAGATACGCAGTATTTT
clone size: NA; V gene: TRBV7-2; D gene: NA; J gene: TRBJ1-2; CDR3 protein: CASSLGETPGYGYTF; CDR3 DNA: TGTGCCAGCAGCTTAGGGGAGACTCCTGGCTATGGCTACACCTTC
clone size: NA; V gene: TRBV14; D gene: TRBD1; J gene: TRBJ2-7; CDR3 protein: CASSQAWQGAYEQYF; CDR3 DNA: TGTGCCAGCAGCCAAGCTTGGCAGGGGGCCTACGAGCAGTACTTC
clone size: once; V gene: TRBV9; D gene: TRBD2; J gene: TRBJ2-2; CDR3 protein: CASSVWGLPNTGELFF; CDR3 DNA: TGTGCCAGCAGCGTATGGGGACTACCGAACACCGGGGAGCTGTTTTTT
clone size: few; V gene: TRBV5-8; D gene: NA; J gene: TRBJ1-4; CDR3 protein: CASSFRQGEKLFF; CDR3 DNA: TGTGCCAGCAGCTTCCGGCAGGGCGAAAAACTGTTTTTT
clone size: few; V gene: TRBV7-2; D gene: TRBD2; J gene: TRBJ2-3; CDR3 protein: CASSLVGLAGGGDTQYF; CDR3 DNA: TGTGCCAGCAGCTTAGTGGGGCTAGCGGGGGGAGGAGATACGCAGTATTTT
clone size: NA; V gene: TRBV25-1; D gene: NA; J gene: TRBJ2-5; CDR3 protein: CASSPKAPLWGRTETQYF; CDR3 DNA: TGTGCCAGCAGTCCCAAAGCCCCCTTATGGGGGAGGACAGAGACCCAGTACTTC
clone size: NA; V gene: TRBV7-9; D gene: NA; J gene: TRBJ2-1; CDR3 protein: CASSFGGPAYNEQFF; CDR3 DNA: TGTGCCAGCAGCTTCGGGGGACCCGCCTACAATGAGCAGTTCTTC